This is a list of T cell receptor beta chains from one sample in a study of neurological immune-mediated disorders. TCRdb re-called the 5' RACE reads through MiXCR, storing one row per CDR3 protein. The sample holds about 74,000 distinct CDR3 sequences, 5.2% seen once. Sequences were obtained from PBMCs. These receptors originate from a man younger than 35 with multiple sclerosis. CDR3s include the opening cysteine and the closing phenylalanine or tryptophan. D genes are given only for firm matches. Only some rows state a clone size, as once, few, many or a class for expanded clones.

TRBV7-2	many	TRBD1	TRBJ1-5	CASSSTGGAGQPQHF	TGTGCCAGCAGCTCCACAGGGGGCGCGGGTCAGCCCCAGCATTTT
TRBV7-9	.	.	TRBJ1-2	CVSSPSPGGGSYYGYTF	TGTGTCAGCAGCCCCTCCCCCGGGGGCGGGTCCTACTATGGCTACACCTTC
TRBV12-3/TRBV12-4	many	.	TRBJ2-1	CASSYRDKTSYNEQFF	TGTGCCAGCAGCTACCGGGACAAAACATCCTACAATGAGCAGTTCTTC
TRBV3-1	many	.	TRBJ2-5	CASSQEMGFLDRETQYF	TGTGCCAGCAGCCAAGAAATGGGATTCCTGGACCGAGAGACCCAGTACTTC
TRBV5-1	many	.	TRBJ2-7	CASSAGNTYEQYF	TGCGCCAGCAGCGCGGGGAACACCTACGAGCAGTACTTC
TRBV20-1	many	TRBD1	TRBJ2-7	CSATGTEYYYEQYF	TGCAGTGCTACCGGGACAGAATATTACTACGAGCAGTACTTC
TRBV20-1	many	.	TRBJ2-7	CSARVLRDDRSYEQYF	TGCAGTGCTAGAGTCCTCCGGGACGACCGCTCCTACGAGCAGTACTTC
TRBV7-2	many	.	TRBJ1-5	CASSKGQYNQPQHF	TGTGCCAGCAGCAAAGGACAGTACAATCAGCCCCAGCATTTT
TRBV12-3/TRBV12-4	many	TRBD2	TRBJ2-7	CASSNSGGAFYEQYF	TGTGCCAGCAGTAATAGCGGGGGGGCTTTCTACGAGCAGTACTTC
TRBV15	many	TRBD1	TRBJ1-2	CATSREQGHGYTF	TGTGCCACCAGCAGAGAACAGGGGCATGGCTACACCTTC
TRBV6-2/TRBV6-3	few	TRBD1	TRBJ2-1	CASTLTFGTGRSYNEQFF	TGTGCCAGCACTCTTACGTTCGGGACAGGGAGATCCTACAATGAGCAGTTCTTC
TRBV29-1	many	.	TRBJ2-1	CSVELGGGNFRNEQFF	TGCAGCGTTGAATTGGGAGGGGGCAATTTTAGGAATGAGCAGTTCTTC
TRBV5-1	many	.	TRBJ2-5	CASSLGWTVQETQYF	TGCGCCAGCAGCTTGGGATGGACAGTTCAAGAGACCCAGTACTTC
TRBV5-1	many	TRBD2	TRBJ2-1	CASSLWALAEKNEQFF	TGCGCCAGCAGCTTGTGGGCACTAGCGGAGAAGAATGAGCAGTTCTTC
TRBV12-3/TRBV12-4	many	.	TRBJ1-5	CASSWDVSNQPQHF	TGTGCCAGCAGTTGGGACGTTAGCAATCAGCCCCAGCATTTT
TRBV5-1	many	TRBD2	TRBJ2-3	CASSWTSGRRADTQYF	TGCGCCAGCAGCTGGACTAGCGGGAGACGGGCAGATACGCAGTATTTT
TRBV21-1	many	.	TRBJ1-5	CASSRGECHSNQPQHF	TGTGCCAGCAGCAGGGGGGAATGTCATAGCAATCAGCCCCAGCATTTT
TRBV20-1	many	.	TRBJ2-5	CSASRERETQYF	TGCAGTGCTAGTCGGGAGAGGGAGACCCAGTACTTC
TRBV28	many	.	TRBJ2-3	CASSSERVPSDTQYF	TGTGCCAGCAGTTCCGAAAGGGTCCCCTCAGATACGCAGTATTTT
TRBV7-2	many	TRBD2	TRBJ2-7	CASSFRAGEVEQYF	TGTGCCAGCAGCTTCCGAGCGGGAGAGGTCGAGCAGTACTTC
TRBV12-3/TRBV12-4	many	TRBD1	TRBJ2-3	CASSQGAPDTQYF	TGTGCCAGCAGTCAGGGGGCGCCGGATACGCAGTATTTT
TRBV20-1	many	.	TRBJ2-4	CSARVRTGARGAAKNIQYF	TGCAGTGCTAGAGTTAGAACAGGGGCTAGGGGGGCAGCCAAAAACATTCAGTACTTC
TRBV11-1	many	.	TRBJ1-1	CASSSEVAGEAFF	TGTGCCAGCAGTTCAGAGGTGGCAGGGGAGGCTTTCTTT
TRBV3-1	many	.	TRBJ2-7	CASSQERRAVYEQYF	TGTGCCAGCAGCCAAGAGCGGCGGGCCGTCTACGAGCAGTACTTC
TRBV9	many	TRBD1	TRBJ2-4	CASSVAAGDRGNIQYF	TGTGCCAGCAGCGTAGCCGCTGGGGACAGGGGAAACATTCAGTACTTC
TRBV24-1	many	.	TRBJ2-3	CATSDPRREINTDTQYF	TGTGCCACCAGTGACCCCAGGAGGGAAATCAACACAGATACGCAGTATTTT